This TCR beta chain emerged from a study of blood T cell repertoires in COVID-19. Study summary: COVID-19 samples, acute and convalescent, were from the United States, Italy and Spain. Sources were T cells, B-cell-depleted T cells, or PBMCs; the material itself was cDNA or gDNA.

Per the original methods: From reference gene primer amplification, estimates of nucleated cell counts were derived. The repertoire was sequenced with immunoSEQ multiplex PCR; TCRdb's copy has only in-frame clones and lacks some. V and J calls and clone size are given by that table; D and trimming were obtained from the DNA. The table has 230,000 or so clones, 80% to 90% seen once; the top ten hold over 2%. This CDR3 region has 15 residues. Looked up from germline, CDR1 is MNHEY and CDR2 is SVGAGI. Between the trimmed V and J ends, which lost 0 bases and 1 base, there was a span of 7 bases. This receptor was taken from a man in his forties who had recovered from COVID-19. The genes are TRBV6-5 and TRBJ2-1; D call uncertain. Material for sequencing was peripheral blood. The DNA of the CDR3 is TGTGCCAGCAGTTACTCTGCGCATTCCTACAATGAGCAGTTCTTC. This codes for CASSYSAHSYNEQFF.